These 25 T cell receptor beta chains share one sample of origin, sequenced in a study of shared clonotypes between healthy human individuals. Assay used: immunoSEQ multiplex PCR; TCRdb lists only in-frame clones, some missing. The sample includes roughly 1,100,000 clones, around four fifths of them seen just once. Source material: memory CD4+ T cells sorted from blood. The subset is: CD45RA-negative fraction. These receptors all stem from a man between 18 and 29 years old in good health.

The DNA of the CDR3 is TGTGCCTGGAGTGTCGATAGGAATTCACCCCTCCACTTT. This sequence encodes CAWSVDRNSPLHF. The chain carries TRBV30 and TRBJ1-6, with unresolved D. This CDR3 contains 13 residues. Germline values: CDR1 GTSNPN, CDR2 SVGIG (reference sequence). V shed 0 bases and J shed 7 bases, with 7 bases lying between them. The entire variable domain, with the rest obtained from reference TRBV30 and TRBJ1-6, is as follows: SQTIHQWPATLVQPVGSPLSLECTVEGTSNPNLYWYRQAAGRGLQLLFYSVGIGQISSEVPQNLSASRPQDRQFILSSKKLLLSDSGFYLCAWSVDRNSPLHFGNGTRLTVT.

The CDR3 region has the DNA TGTGCCAGCAGCTTCGGCAGATCCTACGAGCAGTACTTC. Amino acids: CASSFGRSYEQYF. The V gene is TRBV11-3, the J gene TRBJ2-7; D call uncertain. Per the germline V gene, CDR1 is SGHNT and CDR2 is YENEEA. This CDR3 region has 13 residues. Between the trimmed V and J ends, which lost 3 bases and 1 base, there was a span of 7 bases.

The V and J genes are TRBV7-2 and TRBJ2-7; D may be TRBD1 (6 bases). The V and J ends lost 6 bases and 4 bases respectively, with 13 bases between them. This CDR3 has 13 residues. Germline CDR1 SGHTA, CDR2 FQGNSA. In DNA form, the CDR3 reads TGTGCCAGCAGTGAACAGGGATTGTACGAGCAGTACTTC. Its protein is CASSEQGLYEQYF.

On this clone: The sample contains more than one DNA sequence encoding this CDR3. In DNA, the CDR3 is TGTGCCATCAACGGACAGGGTCAAGAGACCCAGTACTTC. Its protein product is CAINGQGQETQYF. The chain uses TRBV10-3 and TRBJ2-5; 8 bases align to TRBD1. Germline loops: CDR1 ENHRY, CDR2 SYGVKD. This CDR3 region has 13 residues. The trim removed 7 bases at V and 2 bases at J, leaving 3 bases unmatched.

This clone turned up a few times. The chain is built from TRBV4-1 and TRBJ2-1; 10 bases are shared with TRBD2. Germline CDR1 is MGHRA and CDR2 is YSYEKL. The CDR3 has 17 amino acids. After removal of 2 bases from V and 6 bases from J, the junction contained 10 bases not matched to a gene. CDR3 nucleotides: TGCGCCAGCAGCCAACTATATAGCGGGAGGAGGAGCAATGAGCAGTTCTTC. Translating gives CASSQLYSGRRSNEQFF.

Concerning this clone itself: The junction shows a germline mismatch at one end, possibly a read error. The chain combines TRBV7-7 with TRBJ2-7; TRBD1 might be the D (6 bases). The CDR3 totals 13 residues. The V gene's germline CDR1 is SSHAT and CDR2 FNYEAQ (reference sequence). Written as DNA, the CDR3 is TGTGCTAGCAGCTTAGTCAGGGGTCACGAGCAGTACTTC. Translating gives CASSLVRGHEQYF. The full variable domain, completed using reference TRBV7-7 and TRBJ2-7, is GAGVSQSPRYKVTKRGQDVTLRCDPISSHATLYWYQQALGQGPEFLTYFNYEAQPDKSGLPSDRFSAERPEGSISTLTIQRTEQRDSAMYRCASSLVRGHEQYFGPGTRLTVT.

The chain combines TRBV7-2 with TRBJ2-3; 9 bases line up with TRBD2. The germline V gene encodes CDR1 SGHTA and CDR2 FQGNSA. CDR3 length equals 19 residues. V lost 1 base and J lost 0; bases outside the gene matches: 11. CDR3 sequence reads: CASSLGGGLAGFSTDTQYF. As DNA, the CDR3 is TGTGCCAGCAGCTTAGGAGGGGGGCTAGCGGGGTTTAGCACAGATACGCAGTATTTT.

This clone was found a few times. The rearrangement uses TRBV19 and TRBJ2-3; either TRBD1 or TRBD2 may supply D (5 bases each). V was cut by 8 bases and J by 9 bases, with 15 bases left in between. The CDR3 loop spans 12 amino acids. Germline V gives CDR1 LNHDA, CDR2 SQIVND (reference sequence). CDR3 loop: CASGTGLWTQYF. The CDR3 DNA is TGTGCCAGTGGGACGGGGCTTTGGACGCAGTATTTT.

J is TRBJ2-1 and V is TRBV6-5; TRBD1 might be the D (7 bases). The V gene lost 7 bases and the J gene lost 7 bases, with 20 bases spanning the gap. The CDR3 sequence is 15 residues long. Germline CDR1 MNHEY, CDR2 SVGAGI. CDR3: CASTSGAGGKNEQFF. The CDR3 DNA is TGTGCCAGCACCTCAGGGGCAGGGGGGAAAAATGAGCAGTTCTTC.

With regard to this clone: Other nucleotide sequences in the sample specify the same CDR3. The chain has TRBV6-1 and TRBJ2-5, with D possibly being TRBD2 (5 bases). This CDR3 has 13 residues. V lost 8 bases to trimming and J lost 2 bases, with 12 bases between them. Germline CDR1 MNHNS, CDR2 SASEGT. The chain's CDR3 is CASRGLLQETQYF. In DNA, the CDR3 is TGTGCCAGCCGCGGACTCCTTCAAGAGACCCAGTACTTC.

In its sample, this clone was seen a few times. This chain connects TRBV5-4 to TRBJ1-2; D is perhaps TRBD1 (5 bases). The CDR3 loop spans 18 amino acids. CDR1 SGHNT and CDR2 YYREEE come from the germline V gene (reference sequence). Trimming stripped 1 base from V and 1 base from J, with 20 bases between. The CDR3 DNA sequence: TGTGCCAGCAGCTTGAAAGGGTCAGGGACTTCATTTAACTATGGCTACACCTTC. Translating gives CASSLKGSGTSFNYGYTF.

V gene TRBV7-8 combines with J gene TRBJ2-7; D gene ambiguous. Trimming shortened V by 2 bases and J by 3 bases, and 14 bases separated the two germline ends. Germline values: CDR1 SGHVS, CDR2 FQNEAQ. CDR3 length equals 15 residues. The DNA for the CDR3 is TGTGCCAGCAGCTTACTGAGGTTTTGGAGCTACGAGCAGTACTTC. It codes for CASSLLRFWSYEQYF.

The sample holds a few counts of this clone. CDR3 in DNA: TGTGCCAGCAAGCAGACCTTTGGAATTAACTATGGCTACACCTTC. Residues: CASKQTFGINYGYTF. V gene TRBV6-5 combines with J gene TRBJ1-2; D ambiguous. Trimming took 7 bases from V and 1 from J, leaving 16 bases between them. Germline assignment: CDR1 MNHEY and CDR2 SVGAGI. The CDR3 length is 15 residues.

This clone was picked up one time. DNA of the CDR3: TGTGCCATCAGCCAGGGACAGTCCCACGAGCAGTACTTC. Protein product: CAISQGQSHEQYF. This chain joins TRBV10-3 and TRBJ2-7; TRBD1 agrees at 7 bases. This CDR3 spans 13 amino acids. The junction had 7 bases not matched to a gene; V was cut back by 6 bases and J by 5 bases. CDR1 and CDR2 from the germline V gene are ENHRY and SYGVKD.

The chain has TRBV7-9 and TRBJ1-1; no reliable D call. CDR3 length equals 12 residues. V lost 5 bases and J lost 11, with 15 bases in between. Germline CDR1 SEHNR, CDR2 FQNEAQ (reference sequence). The CDR3 reads CASSPKGRTAFF. CDR3 bases: TGTGCCAGCAGCCCCAAAGGGCGGACGGCTTTCTTT.

This clone has a single count. V and J are TRBV5-4 and TRBJ2-1, with TRBD2 matching 14 bases. The germline V gene encodes CDR1 SGHNT and CDR2 YYREEE (reference sequence). The CDR3 totals 16 residues. Losses at the gene ends were 4 bases for V and 6 bases for J; bases not matched to a gene: 6. CDR3: CASSMGTSGSTNEQFF. CDR3 bases: TGTGCCAGCAGCATGGGGACTAGCGGGAGTACCAATGAGCAGTTCTTC.

This sequence joins TRBV7-2 and TRBJ2-7; 7 bases align to TRBD1. V shed 0 bases and J 5 bases; nucleotides not matched to a gene: 4. The CDR3 loop spans 14 amino acids. CDR1 and CDR2 from the germline V gene are SGHTA and FQGNSA. The CDR3 sequence is CASSLAGQTHEQYF. CDR3 nucleotides: TGTGCCAGCAGCTTAGCGGGACAGACCCACGAGCAGTACTTC. The whole variable domain, remainder taken from reference TRBV7-2 and TRBJ2-7, is GAGVSQSPSNKVTEKGKDVELRCDPISGHTALYWYRQSLGQGLEFLIYFQGNSAPDKSGLPSDRFSAERTGGSVSTLTIQRTQQEDSAVYLCASSLAGQTHEQYFGPGTRLTVT.

This clone was counted only a few times. V is TRBV10-3 and J is TRBJ1-6; no definite D call. This CDR3 contains 13 residues. Trimming took 4 bases from V and 8 from J, leaving 9 bases between them. CDR1 and CDR2 (germline): ENHRY, SYGVKD. The CDR3 bases are TGTGCCATCAGTGTTAACAGTGATTCACCCCTCCACTTT. Encoded protein: CAISVNSDSPLHF.

This chain connects TRBV6-6 to TRBJ1-5; 7 bases agree with TRBD1. The CDR3 contains 16 residues. Germline-derived CDR1 and CDR2 are MNHNY and SVGAGI (reference sequence). V gave up 6 bases and J gave up 2 bases; unmatched junction bases: 10. Here the CDR3 reads CASRSHQGVGNQPQHF. The CDR3 DNA is TGTGCCAGCAGGTCCCATCAGGGGGTGGGCAATCAGCCCCAGCATTTT.

The chain carries TRBV5-1 and TRBJ2-4, with D possibly matching TRBD2 (7 bases). Germline CDR1 reads SGHRS; CDR2 reads YFSETQ. The CDR3 has 15 residues. The V gene lost 4 bases and the J gene lost 2 bases, with 13 bases spanning the gap. The CDR3 spells CASSADGGPKNIQYF. Here the CDR3 DNA reads TGCGCCAGCAGCGCGGACGGGGGGCCCAAAAACATTCAGTACTTC.

The J gene is TRBJ1-6, the V gene TRBV5-1, with unresolved D. Germline V gives CDR1 SGHRS, CDR2 YFSETQ. V dropped 5 bases and J dropped 5 bases, with 14 bases sitting between them. This CDR3 comprises 15 residues. The chain's CDR3 is CASRYGVQNNSPLHF. The CDR3 nucleotides read TGCGCCAGCAGATACGGGGTACAGAATAATTCACCCCTCCACTTT.

This clone was counted only a few times. The rearrangement joins TRBV5-1 to TRBJ1-6; perhaps TRBD1 as D (5 bases). Trimming took 3 bases from V and 7 from J, leaving 14 bases between them. The germline V gene has CDR1 SGHRS and CDR2 YFSETQ. This CDR3 comprises 15 residues. The CDR3 DNA reads TGCGCCAGCAGCTGGGAGGGGTTAGGGAATTCACCCCTCCACTTT. Its protein is CASSWEGLGNSPLHF.

This rearrangement joins TRBV29-1 to TRBJ2-4; the D gene is possibly TRBD2 (6 bases). The CDR3 is 13 amino acids. V was clipped by 0 bases and J by 9 bases, with 12 bases between them. Per the germline V gene, CDR1 is SQVTM and CDR2 is ANQGSEA. The DNA for the CDR3 is TGCAGCGTTGAAGAGGGTGGAGGGAGCATTCAGTACTTC. Translated: CSVEEGGGSIQYF. The whole variable domain, filled in from reference TRBV29-1 and TRBJ2-4, reads SAVISQKPSRDICQRGTSLTIQCQVDSQVTMMFWYRQQPGQSLTLIATANQGSEATYESGFVIDKFPISRPNLTFSTLTVSNMSPEDSSIYLCSVEEGGGSIQYFGAGTRLSVL.

This chain joins TRBV6-5 and TRBJ2-7, with D uncertain. V was trimmed by 4 bases and J by 4 bases, leaving 11 bases between them. Germline V gene lookup returns CDR1 MNHEY and CDR2 SVGAGI. This CDR3 region has 13 residues. The chain's CDR3 is CASSSGPKYEQYF. Written as DNA, the CDR3 is TGTGCCAGCAGTTCCGGCCCTAAATACGAGCAGTACTTC.

The chain links TRBV14 to TRBJ2-7; D is undetermined. Germline-derived CDR1 and CDR2 are SGHDN and FVKESK. This CDR3 comprises 12 residues. V dropped 1 base and J dropped 9 bases, with 10 bases sitting between them. CDR3 region: CASSQVLTLQYF. The CDR3 region has the DNA TGTGCCAGCAGCCAAGTCCTGACTTTGCAGTACTTC.